Below, 3 T cell receptor beta chains from the same sample are listed, as sequenced in a study of blood T cell repertoires in COVID-19. Some clones are missing from TCRdb's copy, which holds only in-frame ones; the method was immunoSEQ multiplex PCR. Among 150,000 to 200,000 clones, more than 85% were seen once, and the ten largest hold roughly 7.3%. Sequencing was done on a sample of peripheral blood. The receptors shown here come from a woman of 80 years or more in a cohort sampled during active or convalescent COVID-19.

The rearrangement uses TRBV11-2 and TRBJ2-5, with D hard to call. Trimming pared 0 bases from V and 0 bases from J, leaving 5 bases between. The CDR3 has 14 residues. From germline, CDR1 is SGHAT and CDR2 FQNNGV. CDR3: CASSLDSYQETQYF. The CDR3 DNA sequence: TGTGCCAGCAGCTTAGACAGTTACCAAGAGACCCAGTACTTC.

The rearrangement joins TRBV5-1 to TRBJ1-3, with 7 bases that match TRBD1. Losses at the gene ends were 0 bases for V and 2 bases for J; bases not matched to a gene: 5. The CDR3 is 16 amino acids. Germline loops: CDR1 SGHRS, CDR2 YFSETQ. CDR3 loop: CASSLVTGHTGNTIYF. Here the CDR3 DNA reads TGCGCCAGCAGCTTGGTGACAGGGCATACTGGAAACACCATATATTTT.

This rearrangement joins TRBV11-3 to TRBJ2-5; possibly TRBD1 for D (5 bases). Germline lookup yields CDR1 SGHNT and CDR2 YENEEA. Trimming pared 1 base from V and 1 base from J, leaving 13 bases between. The CDR3 consists of 16 residues. The chain's CDR3 is CASSLVAGLFQETQYF. The DNA of the CDR3 is TGTGCCAGCAGCTTAGTTGCAGGGTTGTTCCAAGAGACCCAGTACTTC.